Below are 23 T cell receptor beta chains sequenced from a single sample in a study of early T cells in non-severe SARS-CoV-2 infection. MiXCR, applied by TCRdb to the 5' RACE reads, yields one record per CDR3 protein. This sample yields about 43,000 distinct CDR3 sequences, of which approximately 11% are seen a single time; roughly 9% belongs to the top ten. Sequenced material: whole blood. The receptor set was obtained from an adult who was a healthcare worker with PCR-confirmed SARS-CoV-2 infection or an uninfected control (not recorded which).

This clonotype has only a few counts. The genes are TRBV12-3 or TRBV12-4 and TRBJ1-5, with 10 bases fitting TRBD1. The V segment lost 3 bases and the J segment 2 bases; nucleotides outside the gene matches: 4. This CDR3 has 16 residues. CDR3 amino acids: CASSLGQGMGNQPQHF. The CDR3 DNA is TGTGCCAGCAGTTTGGGACAGGGGATGGGCAATCAGCCCCAGCATTTT.

This clonotype has ten or more counts. This rearrangement joins TRBV7-8 to TRBJ1-1; TRBD1 matches at 7 bases. J lost 6 bases, V lost 4 bases, and 8 bases had no gene match. The CDR3 is 14 residues long. Germline lookup yields CDR1 SGHVS and CDR2 FQNEAQ. The CDR3 nucleotides read TGTGCCAGCAGCTCGATCAGGGGGAGCCCTGAAGCTTTCTTT. It translates to CASSSIRGSPEAFF.

V usage is TRBV9 and J usage is TRBJ2-1; D gene uncertain. Trimming removed 5 bases from V and 5 bases from J, with 5 bases in between. This CDR3 comprises 11 residues. CDR1 and CDR2 from the germline V gene are SGDLS and YYNGEE. The CDR3 region has the DNA TGTGCCAGCAGGAAAAACAATGAGCAGTTCTTC. Protein sequence: CASRKNNEQFF.

This clonotype was seen at least ten times. This chain joins TRBV7-3 and TRBJ2-5, with TRBD2 identical over 10 bases. The CDR3 contains 18 residues. With 4 bases clipped from V and 2 bases from J, the junction kept 13 bases outside the gene matches. CDR1 and CDR2 (germline): SGHTA, FQGTGA. CDR3 sequence reads: CASSSGLATTGAQETQYF. In nucleotides, the CDR3 is TGTGCCAGCAGCTCGGGACTAGCGACTACGGGGGCTCAAGAGACCCAGTACTTC.

CDR3 in amino acids: CASRRQYGAYEQYF. The DNA of the CDR3 is TGTGCCAGCAGACGACAATACGGGGCCTACGAGCAGTACTTC. The chain links TRBV5-6 to TRBJ2-7; weak D call: TRBD2 (5 bases). The CDR3 totals 14 residues. Trimming removed 5 bases from V and 2 bases from J, with 14 bases in between. CDR1 is SGHDT and CDR2 is YYEEEE in the germline V gene.

This clonotype was seen more than once but under ten times. The V call is TRBV7-9, the J call TRBJ1-1, with D possibly matching TRBD1 (6 bases). The CDR3 has 13 amino acids. Germline CDR1 and CDR2: SEHNR and FQNEAQ (reference sequence). Trimming left V 5 bases short and J 6 bases short, with 13 bases between. As DNA, the CDR3 is TGTGCCAGCAGCACCCGACAGGCGGCTGAAGCTTTCTTT. This codes for CASSTRQAAEAFF.

V usage is TRBV7-2 and J usage is TRBJ1-1; D not certain. The CDR3 has 13 amino acids. V was cut by 1 base and J by 1 base, with 4 bases left in between. Germline V gene lookup returns CDR1 SGHTA and CDR2 FQGNSA. Here the CDR3 reads CASSLGRNTEAFF. CDR3 bases: TGTGCCAGCAGCTTAGGCCGGAACACTGAAGCTTTCTTT.

The chain recombines TRBV11-2 with TRBJ2-7, with D perhaps matching TRBD1 or TRBD2 (5 bases each). V was clipped by 4 bases and J by 2 bases, with 12 bases between them. The length of the CDR3 is 14 residues. Germline V lookup: CDR1 SGHAT, CDR2 FQNNGV. The CDR3 reads CASSYPGAPYEQYF. For the CDR3, the DNA is TGTGCCAGCAGCTACCCCGGGGCACCCTACGAGCAGTACTTC.

V and J are TRBV9 and TRBJ1-6; no definite D call. CDR1 is SGDLS, CDR2 YYNGEE, per germline. V gave up 0 bases and J gave up 0 bases, with 4 bases separating them. The CDR3 is 15 amino acids. CDR3 DNA: TGTGCCAGCAGCGTAGGTAGCTCCTATAATTCACCCCTCCACTTT. Its translation: CASSVGSSYNSPLHF.

The table lists this clonotype with a few counts. The genes are TRBV11-2 and TRBJ2-7; TRBD1 matches 12 bases. The CDR3 loop spans 18 amino acids. Trimming removed 5 bases from V and 1 base from J; junction bases left unmatched: 12. Germline V gene data show CDR1 as SGHAT and CDR2 as FQNNGV. CDR3 nucleotides: TGTGCCAGCAGCCGAACCGGGACAGGGGGCGACCTGTCCTACGAGCAGTACTTC. Its translation is CASSRTGTGGDLSYEQYF.

This clonotype was seen a few times. This chain links TRBV5-6 with TRBJ2-5; D is possibly TRBD1 (5 bases). CDR1 and CDR2 from the germline V gene are SGHDT and YYEEEE. This CDR3 is built from 11 residues. V was trimmed by 4 bases and J by 5 bases, leaving 6 bases between them. Here the CDR3 DNA reads TGTGCCAGCAGCAAGGGGGAGACCCAGTACTTC. It is translated as CASSKGETQYF.

This clonotype was counted ten times or more. V usage is TRBV2 and J usage is TRBJ2-3; D remains ambiguous. Trimming cost V 7 bases and J 3 bases, with 8 bases left between them. The CDR3 has 12 amino acids. Germline V lookup: CDR1 SNHLY, CDR2 FYNNEI. The CDR3 region is CASKRETDTQYF. The CDR3 DNA reads as TGTGCCAGCAAAAGAGAGACAGATACGCAGTATTTT.

This clonotype was observed a few times. CDR3 in amino acids: CSALLAGVPDTQYF. The CDR3 DNA is TGCAGCGCCCTCCTAGCGGGGGTGCCAGATACGCAGTATTTT. The chain has TRBV29-1 and TRBJ2-3; 10 positions agree with TRBD2. The junction had 8 bases not matched to a gene; V was cut back by 7 bases and J by 4 bases. Germline V gene sequence: CDR1 SQVTM, CDR2 ANQGSEA. This CDR3 has 14 amino acids.

V and J are TRBV20-1 and TRBJ2-1, with D unclear. This CDR3 region has 14 residues. V lost 0 bases and J 7 bases, leaving 13 bases between the germline ends. The germline V gene encodes CDR1 DFQATT and CDR2 SNEGSKA (reference sequence). CDR3: CSARDLVGWNEQFF. CDR3 nucleotide sequence: TGCAGTGCTAGAGATCTGGTCGGGTGGAATGAGCAGTTCTTC.

This clonotype was detected many times. The V gene is TRBV27, the J gene TRBJ1-1; D is ambiguous. Germline V gene sequence: CDR1 MNHEY, CDR2 SMNVEV (reference sequence). CDR3 length equals 14 residues. The V end lost 0 bases, the J end lost 4 bases, and 9 bases lay between the germline ends. The CDR3 sequence: CASSLSRSFTEAFF. CDR3 sequence (DNA): TGTGCCAGCAGTTTATCGAGGTCTTTCACTGAAGCTTTCTTT.

The chain is built from TRBV6-2 or TRBV6-3 and TRBJ1-5; 7 bases match TRBD1. Trimming at V came to 8 bases and at J to 5 bases, leaving 9 bases not matched to a gene. The CDR3 is 14 residues long. Looked up from germline, CDR1 is MNHEY and CDR2 is SVGEGT. In nucleotides, the CDR3 is TGTGCCAGCGGATACAGGGGAAACGATCAGCCCCAGCATTTT. This sequence encodes CASGYRGNDQPQHF.

The table lists this clonotype with many counts. The chain carries TRBV7-9 and TRBJ1-2, with 7 bases fitting TRBD1. V gave up 7 bases and J gave up 7 bases; unmatched junction bases: 9. In germline, CDR1 is SEHNR, CDR2 FQNEAQ (reference sequence). The CDR3 runs to 13 residues. CDR3 nucleotide sequence: TGTGCCAGCACCATCGACAGGGACATTGGCTACACCTTC. It translates to CASTIDRDIGYTF.

This clonotype has just a few counts. The J gene is TRBJ2-7, the V gene TRBV7-2; possibly TRBD2 for D (6 bases). The V end lost 8 bases, the J end lost 2 bases, and 10 bases lay between the germline ends. The CDR3 is made up of 12 amino acids. Germline V gives CDR1 SGHTA, CDR2 FQGNSA. CDR3 amino acids: CASRRGAYEQYF. The CDR3 DNA is TGTGCCAGCCGGCGGGGAGCCTACGAGCAGTACTTC.

This clonotype was recorded many times. The chain recombines TRBV18 with TRBJ1-3, with D uncertain. From germline, CDR1 is KGHSH and CDR2 LQKENI. The CDR3 is 15 residues long. The V end was cut by 5 bases, the J end by 0 bases, with 11 bases between. The CDR3 spells CASSEGAASGNTIYF. The DNA for the CDR3 is TGTGCCAGCTCAGAGGGAGCCGCCTCTGGAAACACCATATATTTT.

Ten or more counts support this clonotype. The chain couples TRBV24-1 to TRBJ2-7, with 11 bases that match TRBD1. The CDR3 is 15 residues long. The V and J ends lost 2 bases and 4 bases, in that order; junction bases with no gene match: 3. Germline CDR1 KGHDR, CDR2 SFDVKD. This chain's CDR3 is CATSDWTGGRYEQYF. The CDR3 DNA reads as TGTGCCACCAGTGATTGGACAGGGGGCAGGTACGAGCAGTACTTC.

This clonotype was counted at least ten times. The rearrangement uses TRBV4-3 and TRBJ1-1, with D perhaps matching TRBD1 (5 bases). The V gene lost 4 bases and the J gene lost 7 bases, with 16 bases spanning the gap. The CDR3 has 14 residues. The germline CDR1 and CDR2 sequences are LGHNA and YSLEER. The CDR3 region has the DNA TGCGCCAGCAGCCTTAACTTCGGGGCTGGTGAAGCTTTCTTT. This codes for CASSLNFGAGEAFF.

This clonotype appeared many times. The V gene is TRBV11-2, the J gene TRBJ2-5; 10 bases are shared with TRBD2. V dropped 2 bases and J dropped 0; count of bases not matched to a gene: 6. CDR1 is SGHAT, CDR2 FQNNGV, per germline. The CDR3 runs 17 residues. This chain's CDR3 is CASSLLAGEPYQETQYF. In DNA, the CDR3 is TGTGCCAGCAGCTTACTAGCGGGGGAGCCGTACCAAGAGACCCAGTACTTC.

This clonotype has a count of ten or more. V usage is TRBV11-3 and J usage is TRBJ2-5; possibly TRBD1 or TRBD2 for D (6 bases each). This CDR3 is built from 15 residues. Trimming removed 0 bases from V and 4 bases from J, with 12 bases in between. Per the germline V gene, CDR1 is SGHNT and CDR2 is YENEEA. The CDR3 is CASSLDGGTGETQYF. CDR3 DNA sequence: TGTGCCAGCAGCTTAGACGGGGGCACGGGAGAGACCCAGTACTTC.